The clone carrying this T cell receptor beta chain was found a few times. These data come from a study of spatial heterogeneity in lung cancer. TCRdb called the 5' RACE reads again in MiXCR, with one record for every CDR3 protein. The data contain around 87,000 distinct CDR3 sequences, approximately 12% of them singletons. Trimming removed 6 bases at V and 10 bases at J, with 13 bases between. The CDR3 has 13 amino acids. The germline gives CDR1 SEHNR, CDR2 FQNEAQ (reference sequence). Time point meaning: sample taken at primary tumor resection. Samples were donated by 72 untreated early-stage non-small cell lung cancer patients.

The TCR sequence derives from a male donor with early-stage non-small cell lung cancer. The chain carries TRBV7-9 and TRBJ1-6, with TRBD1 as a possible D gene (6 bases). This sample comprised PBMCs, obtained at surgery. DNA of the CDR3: TGTGCCAGCAGACAGGGAGATCTGTCACCCCTCCACTTT. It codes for CASRQGDLSPLHF.